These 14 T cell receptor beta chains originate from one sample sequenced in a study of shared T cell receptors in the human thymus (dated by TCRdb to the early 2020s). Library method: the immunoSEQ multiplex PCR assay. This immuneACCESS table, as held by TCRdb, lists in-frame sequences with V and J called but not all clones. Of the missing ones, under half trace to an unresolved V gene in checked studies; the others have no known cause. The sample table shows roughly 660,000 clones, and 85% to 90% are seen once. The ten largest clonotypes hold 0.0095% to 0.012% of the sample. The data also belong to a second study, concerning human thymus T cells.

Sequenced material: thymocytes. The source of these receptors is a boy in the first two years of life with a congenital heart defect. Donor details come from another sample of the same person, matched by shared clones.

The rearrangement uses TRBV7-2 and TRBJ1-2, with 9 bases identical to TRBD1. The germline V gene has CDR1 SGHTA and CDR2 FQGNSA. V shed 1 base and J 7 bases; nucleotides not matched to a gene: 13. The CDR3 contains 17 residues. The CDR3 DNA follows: TGTGCCAGCAGCTTAGAGGACCCCGACAGGGGGGTTCGTGGCTACACCTTC. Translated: CASSLEDPDRGVRGYTF.

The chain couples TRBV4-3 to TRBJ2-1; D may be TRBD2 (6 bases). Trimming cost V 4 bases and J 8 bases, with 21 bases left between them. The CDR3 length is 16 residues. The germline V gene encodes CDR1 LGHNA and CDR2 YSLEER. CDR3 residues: CASSRTGLAPSDEQFF. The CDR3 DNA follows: TGCGCCAGCAGCCGAACGGGGCTAGCGCCCTCGGATGAGCAGTTCTTC.

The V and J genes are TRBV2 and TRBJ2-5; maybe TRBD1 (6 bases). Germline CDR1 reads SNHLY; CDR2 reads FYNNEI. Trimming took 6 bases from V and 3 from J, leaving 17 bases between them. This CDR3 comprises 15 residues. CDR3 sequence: CASRGFWTAKETQYF. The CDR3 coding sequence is TGTGCCAGCAGAGGTTTTTGGACAGCCAAAGAGACCCAGTACTTC.

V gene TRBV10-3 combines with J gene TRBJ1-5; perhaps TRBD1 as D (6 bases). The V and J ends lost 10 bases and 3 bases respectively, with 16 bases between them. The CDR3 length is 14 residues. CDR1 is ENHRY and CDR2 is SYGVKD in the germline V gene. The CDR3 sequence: CATTGDRSNQPQHF. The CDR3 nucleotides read TGTGCCACCACTGGCGACAGGTCCAATCAGCCCCAGCATTTT.

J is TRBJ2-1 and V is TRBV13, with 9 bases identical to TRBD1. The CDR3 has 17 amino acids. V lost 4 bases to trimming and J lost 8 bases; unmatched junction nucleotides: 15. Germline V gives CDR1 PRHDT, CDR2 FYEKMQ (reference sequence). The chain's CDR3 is CASSSGTGKHPGDEQFF. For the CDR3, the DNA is TGTGCCAGCAGCTCCGGGACAGGGAAGCATCCTGGCGATGAGCAGTTCTTC.

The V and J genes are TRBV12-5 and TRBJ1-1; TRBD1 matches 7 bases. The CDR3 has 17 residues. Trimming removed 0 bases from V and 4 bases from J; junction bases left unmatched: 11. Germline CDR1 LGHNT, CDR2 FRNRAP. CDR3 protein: CASGLVRSSSGGTEAFF. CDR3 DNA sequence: TGTGCTAGTGGTTTGGTACGGAGCTCTTCAGGGGGCACTGAAGCTTTCTTT.

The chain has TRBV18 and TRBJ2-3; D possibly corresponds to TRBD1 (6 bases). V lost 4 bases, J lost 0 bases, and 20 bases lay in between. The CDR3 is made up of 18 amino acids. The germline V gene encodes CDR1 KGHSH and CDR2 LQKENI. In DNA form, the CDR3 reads TGTGCCAGCTCACTATCTAAGGGGGACGGAACTAGCACAGATACGCAGTATTTT. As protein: CASSLSKGDGTSTDTQYF. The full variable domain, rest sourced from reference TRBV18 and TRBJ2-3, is NAGVMQNPRHLVRRRGQEARLRCSPMKGHSHVYWYRQLPEEGLKFMVYLQKENIIDESGMPKERFSAEFPKEGPSILRIQQVVRGDSAAYFCASSLSKGDGTSTDTQYFGPGTRLTVL.

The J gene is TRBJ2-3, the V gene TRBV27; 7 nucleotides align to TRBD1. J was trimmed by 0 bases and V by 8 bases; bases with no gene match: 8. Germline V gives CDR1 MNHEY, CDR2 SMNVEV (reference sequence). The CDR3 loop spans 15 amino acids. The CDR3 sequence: CASGRQGGSTDTQYF. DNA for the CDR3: TGTGCCAGCGGCCGACAGGGCGGGAGCACAGATACGCAGTATTTT.

CDR3 sequence: CTSSHTGTSGRVRTDTQYF. The CDR3 bases are TGCACCAGCAGCCATACCGGGACTAGCGGGAGGGTTCGGACAGATACGCAGTATTTT. The chain carries TRBV1 and TRBJ2-3; TRBD2, the table's D call, was not compared with the DNA. TRBV1 is described as a pseudogene. This CDR3 comprises 19 residues.

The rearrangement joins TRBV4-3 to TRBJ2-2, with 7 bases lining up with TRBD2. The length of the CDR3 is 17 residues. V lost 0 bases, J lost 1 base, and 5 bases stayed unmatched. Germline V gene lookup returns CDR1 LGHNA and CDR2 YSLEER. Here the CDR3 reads CASSQDLRGWNTGELFF. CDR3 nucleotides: TGCGCCAGCAGCCAAGATTTGCGGGGGTGGAACACCGGGGAGCTGTTTTTT.

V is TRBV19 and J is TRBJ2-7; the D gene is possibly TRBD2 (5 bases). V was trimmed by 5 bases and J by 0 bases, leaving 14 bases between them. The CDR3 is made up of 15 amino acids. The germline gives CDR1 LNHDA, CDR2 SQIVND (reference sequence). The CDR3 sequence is CASSVSSGNSYEQYF. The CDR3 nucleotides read TGTGCCAGTAGTGTTTCCTCGGGGAACTCCTACGAGCAGTACTTC.

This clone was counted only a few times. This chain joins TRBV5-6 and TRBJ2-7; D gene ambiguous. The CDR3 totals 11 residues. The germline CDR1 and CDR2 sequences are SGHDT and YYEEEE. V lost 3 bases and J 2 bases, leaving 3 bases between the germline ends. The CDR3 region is CASSSPYEQYF. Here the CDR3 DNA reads TGTGCCAGCAGCTCTCCCTACGAGCAGTACTTC.

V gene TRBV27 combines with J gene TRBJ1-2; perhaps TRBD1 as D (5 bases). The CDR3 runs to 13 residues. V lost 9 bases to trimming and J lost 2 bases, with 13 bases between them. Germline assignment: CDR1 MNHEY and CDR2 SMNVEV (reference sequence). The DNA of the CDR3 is TGTGCCAGGTATGGGGGGGGGAACTATGGCTACACCTTC. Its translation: CARYGGGNYGYTF.

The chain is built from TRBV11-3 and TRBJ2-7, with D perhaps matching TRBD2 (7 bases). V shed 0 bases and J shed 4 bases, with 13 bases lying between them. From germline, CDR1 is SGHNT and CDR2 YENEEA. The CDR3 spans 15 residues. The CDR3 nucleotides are TGTGCCAGCAGCTTAGATCGGGGGAGGGGGTACGAGCAGTACTTC. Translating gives CASSLDRGRGYEQYF. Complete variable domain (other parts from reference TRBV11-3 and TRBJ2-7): EAGVVQSPRYKIIEKKQPVAFWCNPISGHNTLYWYLQNLGQGPELLIRYENEEAVDDSQLPKDRFSAERLKGVDSTLKIQPAELGDSAVYLCASSLDRGRGYEQYFGPGTRLTVT.